Listed here are 5 T cell receptor beta chains from one sample, sequenced in a study of beta chain features in type 1 diabetes. Reverse transcribing all isolated RNA meant expressed TCRB transcripts were sequenced. Sequenced by immunoSEQ multiplex PCR; TCRdb stores in-frame clones only, minus some. This table holds some 360,000 clones, around 19% found once. The sequenced sample was naive CD4+ T cells from blood. Receptors were obtained from a woman in her late teens or twenties in good health.

This chain connects TRBV18 to TRBJ2-1; 12 bases line up with TRBD2. This CDR3 is 15 amino acids long. Germline V gives CDR1 KGHSH, CDR2 LQKENI. J was trimmed by 3 bases and V by 8 bases; bases with no gene match: 5. The CDR3 region has the DNA TGTGCCAGCGCCTGGACTAGCGGGATCTACAATGAGCAGTTCTTC. This translates into CASAWTSGIYNEQFF.

This clone was counted a few times. J is TRBJ2-3 and V is TRBV6-1, with D maybe TRBD2 (5 bases). This CDR3 has 14 residues. Germline lookup yields CDR1 MNHNS and CDR2 SASEGT. V gave up 7 bases and J gave up 4 bases, with 15 bases separating them. The CDR3 sequence is CASNEGSSADTQYF. The CDR3 nucleotides read TGTGCCAGCAACGAGGGAAGTTCTGCAGATACGCAGTATTTT.

The V gene is TRBV30, the J gene TRBJ2-7; 7 nucleotides match TRBD2. This CDR3 contains 14 residues. Per the germline V gene, CDR1 is GTSNPN and CDR2 is SVGIG (reference sequence). V was clipped by 6 bases and J by 5 bases; unmatched bases: 13. The CDR3: CACTGRPDHDEQYF. The CDR3 nucleotides read TGTGCCTGCACCGGGAGGCCCGACCACGACGAGCAGTACTTC.

As regards this clone: In the same sample, other DNA sequences code for this CDR3. The rearrangement uses TRBV7-2 and TRBJ2-7; no clear D gene. This CDR3 is 13 amino acids long. Germline V lookup: CDR1 SGHTA, CDR2 FQGNSA. The germline V and J ends were trimmed by 1 base and 4 bases, with 8 bases remaining between them. The CDR3 loop is CASSLVAGYEQYF. As DNA, the CDR3 is TGTGCCAGCAGCTTAGTCGCCGGGTACGAGCAGTACTTC.

The chain uses TRBV30 and TRBJ2-3; TRBD1 might be the D (6 bases). The CDR3 is made up of 13 amino acids. The ends were cut back, 2 bases at V and 3 bases at J, with 9 bases in the middle. CDR1 and CDR2 (germline): GTSNPN, SVGIG (reference sequence). This CDR3 is CAWSSGDTDTQYF. The CDR3 DNA reads TGTGCCTGGAGTTCAGGGGATACAGATACGCAGTATTTT.